Listed below are T cell receptor beta chains from one sample, sequenced in a study of PD-1 blockade in mismatch repair-deficient tumors. Profiling relied on immunoSEQ multiplex PCR, and the TCRdb table lists in-frame clones only, not all of them. The data hold 40,000 or so clones, with roughly 88% observed a single time. The sequenced sample was PBMCs, obtained less than 40 weeks after starting pembrolizumab. The receptor source for this set is an adult with mismatch repair-deficient cancer. The CDR3 runs from the conserved cysteine through the conserved F or W. A D gene is named only where the DNA matches it firmly. Expanded clones get a size class; other rows say once, few or many, or leave the size out.

TRBJ2-2	TRBV5-1	NA	NA	15	CASSLEGLHTGELFF	TGCGCCAGCAGCCTGGAAGGACTTCACACCGGGGAGCTGTTTTTT
TRBJ2-7	TRBV9	TRBD2	few	15	CASSVGAGGPYEQYF	TGTGCCAGCAGCGTAGGAGCGGGAGGCCCGTACGAGCAGTACTTC
TRBJ2-5	TRBV25-1	TRBD2	few	16	CASSDGRGSGQETQYF	TGTGCCAGCAGTGACGGGAGGGGCAGCGGTCAAGAGACCCAGTACTTC
TRBJ1-2	TRBV19	TRBD1	NA	16	CASSSPRGLINYGYTF	TGTGCCAGTAGTAGCCCCAGGGGGCTAATTAACTATGGCTACACCTTC
TRBJ2-7	TRBV7-8	TRBD2	NA	15	CASRRNLAGDYEQYF	TGTGCCAGCAGAAGAAACCTAGCGGGAGACTACGAGCAGTACTTC
TRBJ1-6	TRBV5-3	TRBD1	NA	19	CARSFITGQVAWVNSPLHF	TGTGCCAGAAGTTTTATAACGGGACAGGTGGCGTGGGTAAATTCACCCCTCCACTTT
TRBJ2-7	TRBV7-3	TRBD2	NA	15	CASSPTGTSFHEQYF	TGTGCCAGCAGCCCGACCGGGACTAGCTTCCACGAGCAGTACTTC
TRBJ1-3	TRBV5-4	TRBD1	NA	17	CASSRSGQAFSGNTIYF	TGTGCCAGCAGCCGATCGGGACAGGCGTTCTCTGGAAACACCATATATTTT
TRBJ2-2	TRBV5-1	TRBD2	NA	18	CASSLAWASGTNTGELFF	TGCGCCAGCAGCTTGGCCTGGGCTAGCGGGACGAACACCGGGGAGCTGTTTTTT
TRBJ1-2	TRBV5-6	NA	NA	13	CASRLGQGGGYTF	TGTGCCAGCAGATTGGGCCAGGGAGGTGGCTACACCTTC
TRBJ1-4	TRBV7-2	NA	NA	14	CASGQSSTNEKLFF	TGTGCCAGTGGACAGTCGTCAACTAATGAAAAACTGTTTTTT
TRBJ1-2	TRBV18	TRBD1	NA	13	CASSPRQGEGYTF	TGTGCCAGCTCACCGAGACAGGGGGAGGGCTACACCTTC
TRBJ2-7	TRBV6-6	TRBD1	few	16	CASSRRGQGSSYEQYF	TGTGCCAGCAGCCGAAGGGGACAGGGTAGCTCCTACGAGCAGTACTTC
TRBJ2-3	TRBV9	NA	NA	15	CASSPSSARTDTQYF	TGTGCCAGCAGTCCGAGTAGCGCCCGCACAGATACGCAGTATTTT
TRBJ2-3	TRBV7-3	NA	NA	16	CASSFFASTSTDTQYF	TGTGCCAGCAGCTTTTTCGCCTCAACTAGCACAGATACGCAGTATTTT
TRBJ2-7	TRBV11-3	NA	NA	15	CASSLQPGETYEQYF	TGTGCCAGCAGCTTACAACCGGGGGAAACCTACGAGCAGTACTTC
TRBJ2-5	TRBV21-1	NA	NA	16	CASSYTSGRAGETQYF	TGTGCCAGCAGCTACACTAGCGGGAGGGCCGGGGAGACCCAGTACTTC
TRBJ2-1	TRBV5-1	TRBD2	NA	14	CASSPGLAGEGPFF	TGCGCCAGCAGCCCGGGACTAGCGGGAGAGGGGCCTTTCTTC
TRBJ1-3	TRBV28	NA	NA	17	CASNKGGGVLSGNTIYF	TGTGCCAGCAACAAAGGGGGAGGGGTCCTTTCTGGAAACACCATATATTTT
TRBJ2-7	TRBV4-1	NA	NA	15	CASSQDLGSPYEQYF	TGCGCCAGCAGCCAAGATCTTGGTAGCCCCTACGAGCAGTACTTC
TRBJ2-7	TRBV7-2	TRBD2	few	14	CASSLETSGVEQYF	TGTGCCAGCAGCTTAGAAACTAGCGGGGTCGAGCAGTACTTC
TRBJ2-7	TRBV18	NA	few	14	CASSPRGTATEQYF	TGTGCCAGCTCACCACGCGGGACAGCGACCGAGCAGTACTTC
TRBJ2-4	TRBV5-1	NA	NA	14	CASSSQGAKNIQYF	TGCGCCAGCAGCAGTCAGGGGGCCAAAAACATTCAGTACTTC
TRBJ2-3	TRBV11-3	NA	NA	16	CASSSPHGGITDTQYF	TGTGCCAGCAGCTCCCCCCATGGGGGGATCACAGATACGCAGTATTTT
TRBJ2-3	TRBV25-1	TRBD2	NA	16	CASSEVGLAGPDTQYF	TGTGCCAGCAGTGAAGTAGGACTAGCGGGGCCAGATACGCAGTATTTT
TRBJ1-2	TRBV29-1	NA	NA	13	CSVVSGVSYGYTF	TGCAGCGTTGTGAGCGGGGTGAGCTATGGCTACACCTTC
TRBJ1-4	TRBV2	TRBD1	NA	15	CASSVQGATNEKLFF	TGTGCCAGCAGCGTTCAGGGGGCCACTAATGAAAAACTGTTTTTT
TRBJ1-5	TRBV9	TRBD1	NA	14	CASSVGQGTEPQHF	TGTGCCAGCAGCGTTGGACAGGGCACGGAGCCCCAGCATTTT
TRBJ2-2	TRBV28	TRBD1	NA	15	CASTPGQLNTGELFF	TGTGCCAGCACCCCGGGACAGCTAAACACCGGGGAGCTGTTTTTT
TRBJ1-3	TRBV2	NA	NA	16	CASSALGAPSGNTIYF	TGTGCCAGCAGTGCCCTAGGGGCTCCCTCTGGAAACACCATATATTTT
TRBJ2-7	TRBV28	TRBD1	NA	14	CASSSGQAIYEQYF	TGTGCCAGCAGTTCCGGACAGGCAATCTACGAGCAGTACTTC
TRBJ2-7	TRBV27	TRBD1	NA	13	CATARTGAYEQYF	TGTGCCACCGCCAGGACAGGGGCCTACGAGCAGTACTTC
TRBJ2-1	TRBV9	NA	NA	14	CASSPRLITNEQFF	TGTGCCAGCAGTCCCAGACTGATCACCAATGAGCAGTTCTTC
TRBJ2-1	TRBV29-1	TRBD2	NA	15	CSVGTSNWGDNEQFF	TGCAGCGTCGGGACTAGCAACTGGGGGGACAATGAGCAGTTCTTC
TRBJ2-3	TRBV28	TRBD2	NA	16	CASSPPGLAGGNTQYF	TGTGCCAGCAGTCCTCCGGGACTAGCGGGAGGAAATACGCAGTATTTT
TRBJ2-1	TRBV7-9	TRBD1	NA	15	CASSHGQGAGNEQFF	TGTGCCAGCAGCCACGGACAGGGGGCAGGTAATGAGCAGTTCTTC
TRBJ1-5	TRBV9	NA	NA	15	CASSPDSLIAQPQHF	TGTGCCAGCAGCCCTGACAGTCTTATAGCTCAGCCCCAGCATTTT
TRBJ1-4	TRBV15	TRBD1	once	15	CATSRPRQGYEKLFF	TGTGCCACCAGCAGACCTAGACAGGGTTATGAAAAACTGTTTTTT
TRBJ1-2	TRBV5-1	NA	NA	16	CASSLASGVTNYGYTF	TGCGCCAGCAGCTTGGCCAGCGGGGTTACTAACTATGGCTACACCTTC
TRBJ1-2	TRBV2	TRBD1	NA	15	CASSDSGQGDYGYTF	TGTGCCAGCAGTGACAGTGGACAGGGGGACTATGGCTACACCTTC
TRBJ2-7	TRBV6-5	NA	NA	14	CASSPWGRAYEQYF	TGTGCCAGCAGTCCCTGGGGCAGGGCCTACGAGCAGTACTTC
TRBJ2-3	TRBV27	NA	NA	14	CASSLLSHTDTQYF	TGTGCCAGCAGTTTACTTTCACACACAGATACGCAGTATTTT
TRBJ1-4	TRBV13	NA	NA	15	CASSRVGQGPEKLFF	TGTGCCAGCAGCAGGGTGGGCCAGGGGCCTGAAAAACTGTTTTTT
TRBJ2-7	TRBV28	TRBD2	NA	16	CASSLSSSGSPYEQYF	TGTGCCAGCAGTTTATCTTCTAGCGGGAGCCCCTACGAGCAGTACTTC
TRBJ2-7	TRBV27	NA	NA	13	CASSLANSYEQYF	TGTGCCAGCAGTTTGGCCAACTCCTACGAGCAGTACTTC
TRBJ1-1	TRBV10-3	NA	NA	15	CAISETPGANTEAFF	TGTGCCATCAGTGAGACGCCAGGGGCTAACACTGAAGCTTTCTTT
TRBJ2-7	TRBV11-2	TRBD1	few	13	CASSSDRGNEQYF	TGTGCCAGCAGCTCGGACAGGGGCAACGAGCAGTACTTC
TRBJ2-3	TRBV2	NA	once	14	CASATSGGTDTQYF	TGTGCCAGCGCGACGTCCGGGGGCACAGATACGCAGTATTTT
TRBJ1-4	TRBV5-1	TRBD1	NA	16	CASSSQGGMANEKLFF	TGCGCCAGCTCATCCCAGGGGGGCATGGCTAATGAAAAACTGTTTTTT
TRBJ2-1	TRBV6-6	TRBD2	NA	16	CASSYGGSGRVNEQFF	TGTGCCAGCAGTTACGGGGGTAGCGGGAGGGTGAATGAGCAGTTCTTC
TRBJ1-2	TRBV7-9	NA	few	12	CASTKDGGGYTF	TGTGCCAGCACCAAGGACGGGGGTGGCTACACCTTC
TRBJ2-5	TRBV9	TRBD1	NA	16	CASSVGGTGGRETQYF	TGTGCCAGCAGCGTAGGGGGGACAGGGGGCAGGGAGACCCAGTACTTC
TRBJ2-2	TRBV7-8	NA	NA	16	CASSAQIRGMAGELFF	TGTGCCAGCAGCGCACAAATACGGGGGATGGCCGGGGAGCTGTTTTTT
TRBJ2-7	TRBV6-5	TRBD2	NA	13	CASGRGRAYEQYF	TGTGCCAGCGGACGCGGGAGGGCCTACGAGCAGTACTTC
TRBJ2-7	TRBV6-5	TRBD1	NA	14	CASRFGTGDYEQYF	TGTGCCAGCAGGTTCGGGACAGGGGACTACGAGCAGTACTTC
TRBJ2-3	TRBV29-1	NA	NA	12	CSLDRSTDTQYF	TGCAGCCTCGACAGGAGCACAGATACGCAGTATTTT
TRBJ2-1	TRBV7-9	TRBD1	NA	17	CASSLPNRDRAYNEQFF	TGTGCCAGCAGCTTACCGAACCGGGACAGGGCCTACAATGAGCAGTTCTTC